This TCR beta chain was identified in a study of graft-versus-host responses after intestinal transplantation. About this clone itself: Its target is unknown.

V was cut by 0 bases and J by 0 bases, with 16 bases left in between. Germline lookup yields CDR1 SGHRS and CDR2 YFSETQ. This CDR3 comprises 18 residues. Using immunoSEQ multiplex PCR, the repertoire was profiled, and TCRdb retains in-frame clones only, with some absent. The sample lists about 130,000 clones; 80% to 95% were seen once. This specimen consisted of unstimulated CD4+ T cells sorted from spleen or lymph node cells, obtained before intestinal transplant. The receptor's source is a human donor who received an intestinal transplant. This rearrangement joins TRBV5-1 to TRBJ1-3; no firm D call. CDR3 protein: CASSLVGLDSSSGNTIYF. The CDR3, as DNA: TGCGCCAGCAGCTTGGTTGGCCTGGACTCTAGCTCTGGAAACACCATATATTTT.